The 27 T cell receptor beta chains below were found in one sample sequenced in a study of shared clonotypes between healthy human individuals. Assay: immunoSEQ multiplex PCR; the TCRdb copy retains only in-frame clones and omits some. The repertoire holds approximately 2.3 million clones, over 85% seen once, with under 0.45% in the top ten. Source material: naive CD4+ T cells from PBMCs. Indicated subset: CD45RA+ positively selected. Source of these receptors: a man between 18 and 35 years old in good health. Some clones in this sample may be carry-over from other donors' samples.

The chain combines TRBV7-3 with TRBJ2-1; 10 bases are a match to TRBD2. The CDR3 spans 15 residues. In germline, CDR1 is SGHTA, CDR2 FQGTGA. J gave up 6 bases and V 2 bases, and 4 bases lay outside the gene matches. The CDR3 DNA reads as TGTGCCAGCAGCTTAGAACTAGCGGGAACCAATGAGCAGTTCTTC. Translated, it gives CASSLELAGTNEQFF.

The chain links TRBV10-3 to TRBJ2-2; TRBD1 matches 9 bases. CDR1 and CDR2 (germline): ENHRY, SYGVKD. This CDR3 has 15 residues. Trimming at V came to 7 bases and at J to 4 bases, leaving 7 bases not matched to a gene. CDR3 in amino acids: CAINRGTGSTGELFF. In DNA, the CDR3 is TGTGCCATCAACCGCGGGACAGGGTCCACCGGGGAGCTGTTTTTT.

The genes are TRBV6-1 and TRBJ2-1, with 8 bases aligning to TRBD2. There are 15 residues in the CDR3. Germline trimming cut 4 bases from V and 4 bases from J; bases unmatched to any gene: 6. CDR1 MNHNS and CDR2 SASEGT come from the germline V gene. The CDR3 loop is CASSALAGFYNEQFF. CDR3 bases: TGTGCCAGCAGTGCCCTAGCGGGCTTTTACAATGAGCAGTTCTTC.

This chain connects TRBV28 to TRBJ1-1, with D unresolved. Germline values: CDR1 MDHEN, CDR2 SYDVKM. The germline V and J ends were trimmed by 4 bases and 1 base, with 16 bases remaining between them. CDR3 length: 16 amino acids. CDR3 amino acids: CASSSTALAGNTEAFF. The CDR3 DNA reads TGTGCCAGCAGTTCAACTGCCCTAGCGGGGAACACTGAAGCTTTCTTT.

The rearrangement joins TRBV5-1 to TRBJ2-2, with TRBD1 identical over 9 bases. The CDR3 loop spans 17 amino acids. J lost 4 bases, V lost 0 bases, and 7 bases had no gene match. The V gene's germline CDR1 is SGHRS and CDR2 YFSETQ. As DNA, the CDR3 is TGCGCCAGCAGCTTGGAAGTGGGGACAGGGTTCACCGGGGAGCTGTTTTTT. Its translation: CASSLEVGTGFTGELFF.

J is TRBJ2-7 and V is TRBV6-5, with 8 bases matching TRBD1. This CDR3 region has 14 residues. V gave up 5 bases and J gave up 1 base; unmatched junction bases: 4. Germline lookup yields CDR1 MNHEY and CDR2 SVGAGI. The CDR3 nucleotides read TGTGCCAGCAGTAGGGACAGGCTTTCCTACGAGCAGTACTTC. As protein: CASSRDRLSYEQYF.

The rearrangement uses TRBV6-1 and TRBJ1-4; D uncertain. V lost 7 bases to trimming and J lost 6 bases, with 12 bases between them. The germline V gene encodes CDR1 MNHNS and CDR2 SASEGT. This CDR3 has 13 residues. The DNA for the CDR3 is TGTGCCAGCATGCCGGGCGGTGATGAAAAACTGTTTTTT. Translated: CASMPGGDEKLFF.

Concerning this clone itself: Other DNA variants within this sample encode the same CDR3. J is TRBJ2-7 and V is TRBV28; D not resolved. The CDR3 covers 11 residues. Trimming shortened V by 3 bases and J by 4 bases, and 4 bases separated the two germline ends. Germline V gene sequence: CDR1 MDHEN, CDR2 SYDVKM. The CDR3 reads CASSFRYEQYF. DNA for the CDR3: TGTGCCAGCAGTTTCAGATACGAGCAGTACTTC.

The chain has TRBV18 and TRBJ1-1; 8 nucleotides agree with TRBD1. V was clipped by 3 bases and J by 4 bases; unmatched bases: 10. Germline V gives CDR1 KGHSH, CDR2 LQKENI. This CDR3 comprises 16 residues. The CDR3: CASSPDRVSIGTEAFF. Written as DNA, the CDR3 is TGTGCCAGCTCACCGGACAGGGTTTCCATCGGCACTGAAGCTTTCTTT. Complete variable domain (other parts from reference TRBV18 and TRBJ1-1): NAGVMQNPRHLVRRRGQEARLRCSPMKGHSHVYWYRQLPEEGLKFMVYLQKENIIDESGMPKERFSAEFPKEGPSILRIQQVVRGDSAAYFCASSPDRVSIGTEAFFGQGTRLTVV.

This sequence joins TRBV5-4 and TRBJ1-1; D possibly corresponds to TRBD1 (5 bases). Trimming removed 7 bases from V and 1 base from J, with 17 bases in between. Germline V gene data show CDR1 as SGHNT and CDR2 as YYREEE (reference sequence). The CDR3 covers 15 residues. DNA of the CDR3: TGTGCCAGCCGGGGGTCCGGGGAGGGGAACACTGAAGCTTTCTTT. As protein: CASRGSGEGNTEAFF.

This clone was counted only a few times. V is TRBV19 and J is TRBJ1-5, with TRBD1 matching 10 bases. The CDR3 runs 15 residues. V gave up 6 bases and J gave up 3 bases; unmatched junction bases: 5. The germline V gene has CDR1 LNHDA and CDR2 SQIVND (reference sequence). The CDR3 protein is CASRAGTGDNQPQHF. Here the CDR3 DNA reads TGTGCCAGTAGAGCCGGGACAGGGGACAATCAGCCCCAGCATTTT.

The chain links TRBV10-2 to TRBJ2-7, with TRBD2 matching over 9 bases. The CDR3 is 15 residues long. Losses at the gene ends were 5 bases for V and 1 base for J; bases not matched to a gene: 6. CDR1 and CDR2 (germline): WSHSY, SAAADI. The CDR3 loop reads CASSSSGIVSYEQYF. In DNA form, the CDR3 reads TGCGCCAGCAGTTCTAGCGGGATCGTGTCCTACGAGCAGTACTTC.

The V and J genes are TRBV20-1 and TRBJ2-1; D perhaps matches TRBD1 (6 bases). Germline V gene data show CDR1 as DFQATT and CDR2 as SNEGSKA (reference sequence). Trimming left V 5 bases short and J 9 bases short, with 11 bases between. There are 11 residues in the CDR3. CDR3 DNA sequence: TGCAGTGCTCTCAGGGGAGCTGAGCAGTTCTTC. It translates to CSALRGAEQFF.

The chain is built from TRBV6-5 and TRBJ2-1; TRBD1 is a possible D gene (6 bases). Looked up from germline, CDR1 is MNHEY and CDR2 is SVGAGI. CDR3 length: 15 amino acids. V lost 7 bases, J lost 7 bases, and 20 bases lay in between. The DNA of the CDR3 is TGTGCCAGCACCCAGGGGACACTCTGGGGTAATGAGCAGTTCTTC. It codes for CASTQGTLWGNEQFF.

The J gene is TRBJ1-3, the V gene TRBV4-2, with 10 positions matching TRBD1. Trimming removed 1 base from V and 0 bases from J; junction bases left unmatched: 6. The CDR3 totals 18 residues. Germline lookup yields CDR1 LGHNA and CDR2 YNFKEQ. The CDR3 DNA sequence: TGTGCCAGCAGCCAAGGTGGGACAGGGGTTTCCTCTGGAAACACCATATATTTT. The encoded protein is CASSQGGTGVSSGNTIYF.

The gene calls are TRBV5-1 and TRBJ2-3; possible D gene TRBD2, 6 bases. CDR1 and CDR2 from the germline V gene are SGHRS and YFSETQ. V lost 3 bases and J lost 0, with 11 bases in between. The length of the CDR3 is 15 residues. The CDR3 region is CASSSGTLSTDTQYF. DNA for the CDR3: TGCGCCAGCAGCTCGGGGACTCTTAGCACAGATACGCAGTATTTT.

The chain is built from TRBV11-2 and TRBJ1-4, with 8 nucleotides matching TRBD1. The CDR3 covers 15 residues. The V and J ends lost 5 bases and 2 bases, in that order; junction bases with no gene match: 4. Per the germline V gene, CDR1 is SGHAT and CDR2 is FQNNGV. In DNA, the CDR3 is TGTGCCAGCAGCACCCGGACAGGGACTAATGAAAAACTGTTTTTT. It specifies CASSTRTGTNEKLFF.

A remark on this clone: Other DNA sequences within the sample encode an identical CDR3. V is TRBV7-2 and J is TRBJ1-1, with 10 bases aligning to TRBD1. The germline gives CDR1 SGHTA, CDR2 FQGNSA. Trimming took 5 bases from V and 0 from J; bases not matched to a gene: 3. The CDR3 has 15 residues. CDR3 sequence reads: CASSLTGGMNTEAFF. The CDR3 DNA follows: TGTGCCAGCAGCCTGACAGGGGGCATGAACACTGAAGCTTTCTTT.

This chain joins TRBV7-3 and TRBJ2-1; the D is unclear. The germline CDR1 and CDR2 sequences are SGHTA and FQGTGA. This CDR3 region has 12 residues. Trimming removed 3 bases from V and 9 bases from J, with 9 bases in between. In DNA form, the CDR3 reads TGTGCCAGCAGCTTCCGCTACGGTGAGCAGTTCTTC. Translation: CASSFRYGEQFF.

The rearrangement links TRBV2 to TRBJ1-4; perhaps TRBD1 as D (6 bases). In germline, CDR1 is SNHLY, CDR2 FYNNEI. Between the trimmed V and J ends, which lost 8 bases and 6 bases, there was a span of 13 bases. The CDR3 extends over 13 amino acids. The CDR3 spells CASQATGYEKLFF. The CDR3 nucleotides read TGTGCCAGCCAAGCGACAGGTTATGAAAAACTGTTTTTT.

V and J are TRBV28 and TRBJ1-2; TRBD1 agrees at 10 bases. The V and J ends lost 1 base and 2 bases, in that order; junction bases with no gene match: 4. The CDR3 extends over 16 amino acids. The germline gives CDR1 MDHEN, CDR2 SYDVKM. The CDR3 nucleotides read TGTGCCAGCAGTTTATTCTCGACAGGGGGCAACTATGGCTACACCTTC. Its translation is CASSLFSTGGNYGYTF.

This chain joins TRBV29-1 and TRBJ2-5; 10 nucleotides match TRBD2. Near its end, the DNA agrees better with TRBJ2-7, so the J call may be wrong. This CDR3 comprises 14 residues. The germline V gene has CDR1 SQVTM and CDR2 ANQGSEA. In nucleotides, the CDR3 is TGCAGCGTTAGACTAGCGGGCGCGGTCTACGAGCAGTACTTC. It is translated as CSVRLAGAVYEQYF.

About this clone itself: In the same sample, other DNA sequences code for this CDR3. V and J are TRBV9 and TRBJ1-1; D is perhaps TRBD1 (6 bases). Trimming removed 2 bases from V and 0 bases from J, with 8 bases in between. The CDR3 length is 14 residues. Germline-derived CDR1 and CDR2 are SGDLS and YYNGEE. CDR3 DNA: TGTGCCAGCAGCGTCCGGGGGCTGAACACTGAAGCTTTCTTT. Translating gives CASSVRGLNTEAFF.

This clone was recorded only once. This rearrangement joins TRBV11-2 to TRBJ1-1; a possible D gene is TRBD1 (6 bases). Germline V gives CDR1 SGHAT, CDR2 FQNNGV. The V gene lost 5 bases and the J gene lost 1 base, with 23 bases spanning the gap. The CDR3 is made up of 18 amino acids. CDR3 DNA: TGTGCCAGCAGCCCGAGGGGGGGGCCGGTTGGCGCGAACACTGAAGCTTTCTTT. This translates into CASSPRGGPVGANTEAFF.

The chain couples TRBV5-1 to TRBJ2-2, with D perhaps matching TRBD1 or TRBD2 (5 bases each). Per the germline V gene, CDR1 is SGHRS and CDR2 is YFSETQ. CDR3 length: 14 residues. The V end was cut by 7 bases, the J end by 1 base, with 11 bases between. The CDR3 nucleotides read TGCGCCAGCGGACTCCAGGGGAACACCGGGGAGCTGTTTTTT. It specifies CASGLQGNTGELFF.

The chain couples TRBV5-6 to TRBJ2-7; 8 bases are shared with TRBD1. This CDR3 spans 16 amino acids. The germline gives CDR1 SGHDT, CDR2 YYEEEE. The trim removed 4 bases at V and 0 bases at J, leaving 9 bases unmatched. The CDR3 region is CASSPEYTGGSYEQYF. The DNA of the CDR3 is TGTGCCAGCAGCCCGGAATATACAGGGGGCTCCTACGAGCAGTACTTC.

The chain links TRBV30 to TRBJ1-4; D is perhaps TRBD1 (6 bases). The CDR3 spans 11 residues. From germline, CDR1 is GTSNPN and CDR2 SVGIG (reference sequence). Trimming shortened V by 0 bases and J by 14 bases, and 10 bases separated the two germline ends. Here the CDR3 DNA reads TGTGCCTGGAGTGTCGCGACAGGTCTGTTTTTT. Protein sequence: CAWSVATGLFF.